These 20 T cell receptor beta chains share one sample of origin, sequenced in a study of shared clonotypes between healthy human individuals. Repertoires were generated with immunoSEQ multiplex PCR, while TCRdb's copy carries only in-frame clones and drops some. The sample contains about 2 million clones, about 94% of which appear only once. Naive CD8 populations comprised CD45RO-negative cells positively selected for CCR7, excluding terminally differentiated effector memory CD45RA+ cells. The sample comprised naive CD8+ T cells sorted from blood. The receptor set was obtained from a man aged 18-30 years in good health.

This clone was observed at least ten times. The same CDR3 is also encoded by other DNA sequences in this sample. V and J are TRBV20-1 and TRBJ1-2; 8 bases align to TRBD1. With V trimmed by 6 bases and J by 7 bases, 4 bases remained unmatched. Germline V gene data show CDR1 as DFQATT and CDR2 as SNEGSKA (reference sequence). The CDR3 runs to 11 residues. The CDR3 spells CSARTGTGYTF. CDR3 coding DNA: TGCAGTGCCAGGACAGGGACTGGCTACACCTTC.

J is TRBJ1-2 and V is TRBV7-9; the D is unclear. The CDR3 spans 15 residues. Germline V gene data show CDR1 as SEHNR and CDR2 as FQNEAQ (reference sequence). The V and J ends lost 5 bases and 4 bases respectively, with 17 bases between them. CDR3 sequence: CASSPEGGNSYGYTF. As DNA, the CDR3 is TGTGCCAGCAGCCCCGAAGGAGGGAACTCCTATGGCTACACCTTC.

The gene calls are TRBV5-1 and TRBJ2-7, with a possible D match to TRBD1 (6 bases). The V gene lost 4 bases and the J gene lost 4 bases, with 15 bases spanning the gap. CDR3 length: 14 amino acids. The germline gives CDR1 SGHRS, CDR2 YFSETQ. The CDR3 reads CASSETGGPYEQYF. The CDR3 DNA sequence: TGCGCCAGCAGCGAGACAGGTGGACCATACGAGCAGTACTTC. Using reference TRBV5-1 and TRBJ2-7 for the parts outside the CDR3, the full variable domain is KAGVTQTPRYLIKTRGQQVTLSCSPISGHRSVSWYQQTPGQGLQFLFEYFSETQRNKGNFPGRFSGRQFSNSRSEMNVSTLELGDSALYLCASSETGGPYEQYFGPGTRLTVT.

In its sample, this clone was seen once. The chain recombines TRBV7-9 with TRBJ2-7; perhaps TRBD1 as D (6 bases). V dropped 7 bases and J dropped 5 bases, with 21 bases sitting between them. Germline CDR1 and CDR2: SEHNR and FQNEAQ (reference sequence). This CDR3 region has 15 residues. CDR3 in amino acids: CASISIQGFLDEQYF. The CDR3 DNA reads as TGTGCCAGCATCTCCATACAGGGATTTCTGGACGAGCAGTACTTC.

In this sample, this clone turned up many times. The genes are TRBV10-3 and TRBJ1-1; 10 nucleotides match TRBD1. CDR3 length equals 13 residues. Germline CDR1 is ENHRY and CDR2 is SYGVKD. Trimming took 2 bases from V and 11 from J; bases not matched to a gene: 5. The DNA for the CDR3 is TGTGCCATCAGTGAGGGACAGGGGGTCTGGGCTTTCTTT. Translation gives CAISEGQGVWAFF.

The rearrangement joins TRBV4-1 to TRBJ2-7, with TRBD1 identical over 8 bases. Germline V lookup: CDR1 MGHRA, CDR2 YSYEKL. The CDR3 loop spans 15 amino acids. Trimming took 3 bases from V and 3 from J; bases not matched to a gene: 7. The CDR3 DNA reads TGCGCCAGCAGCCAGTCCATACAGGGGGTCTACGAGCAGTACTTC. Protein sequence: CASSQSIQGVYEQYF.

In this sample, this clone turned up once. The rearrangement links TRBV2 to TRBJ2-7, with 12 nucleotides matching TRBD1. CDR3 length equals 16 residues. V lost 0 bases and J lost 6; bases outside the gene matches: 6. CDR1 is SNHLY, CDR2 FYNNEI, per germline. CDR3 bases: TGTGCCAGCAGTGAAGCCGGGACAGGGGGCCCGCGCGAGCAGTACTTC. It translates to CASSEAGTGGPREQYF.

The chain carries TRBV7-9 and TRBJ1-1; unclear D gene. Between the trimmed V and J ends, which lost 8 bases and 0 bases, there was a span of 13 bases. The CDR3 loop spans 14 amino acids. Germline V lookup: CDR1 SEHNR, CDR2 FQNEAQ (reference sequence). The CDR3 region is CASSSALMNTEAFF. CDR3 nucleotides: TGTGCCAGCTCCAGCGCACTTATGAACACTGAAGCTTTCTTT.

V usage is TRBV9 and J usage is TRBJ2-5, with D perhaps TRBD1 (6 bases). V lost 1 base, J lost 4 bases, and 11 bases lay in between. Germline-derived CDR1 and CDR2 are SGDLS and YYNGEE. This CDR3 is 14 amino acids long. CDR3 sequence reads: CASSVNREGETQYF. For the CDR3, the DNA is TGTGCCAGCAGCGTAAACAGGGAAGGAGAGACCCAGTACTTC.

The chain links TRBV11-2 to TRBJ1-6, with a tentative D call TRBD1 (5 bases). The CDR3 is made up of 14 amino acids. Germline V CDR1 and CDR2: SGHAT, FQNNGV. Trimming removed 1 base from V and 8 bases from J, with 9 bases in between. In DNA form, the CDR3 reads TGTGCCAGCAGCTTAGGGGGCCTTGATTCACCCCTCCACTTT. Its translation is CASSLGGLDSPLHF.

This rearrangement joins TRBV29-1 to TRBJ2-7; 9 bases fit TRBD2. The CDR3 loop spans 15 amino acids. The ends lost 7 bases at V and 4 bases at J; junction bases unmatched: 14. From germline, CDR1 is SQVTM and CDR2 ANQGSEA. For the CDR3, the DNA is TGCAGCGCCCAAGGGGGGCCTAGCGGGACGTACGAGCAGTACTTC. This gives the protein CSAQGGPSGTYEQYF.

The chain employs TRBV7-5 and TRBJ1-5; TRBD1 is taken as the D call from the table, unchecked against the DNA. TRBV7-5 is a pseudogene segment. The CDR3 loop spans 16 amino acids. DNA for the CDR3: TGTGCCAGAAGCTTGGGACAGGGCCCACGGGGTCAGCCCCAGCATTTT. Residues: CARSLGQGPRGQPQHF.

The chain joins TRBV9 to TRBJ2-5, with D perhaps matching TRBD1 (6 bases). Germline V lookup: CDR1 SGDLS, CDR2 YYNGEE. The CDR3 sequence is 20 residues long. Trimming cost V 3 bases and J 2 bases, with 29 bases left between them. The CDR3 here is CASSALSGWTATKFQETQYF. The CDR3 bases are TGTGCCAGCAGCGCGCTCTCCGGGTGGACAGCCACAAAGTTTCAAGAGACCCAGTACTTC.

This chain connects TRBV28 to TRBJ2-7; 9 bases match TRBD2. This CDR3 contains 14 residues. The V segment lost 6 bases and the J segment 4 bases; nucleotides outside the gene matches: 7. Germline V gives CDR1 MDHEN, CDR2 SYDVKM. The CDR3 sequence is CASSIAGVSYEQYF. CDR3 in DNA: TGTGCCAGCAGCATAGCGGGAGTCTCGTACGAGCAGTACTTC.

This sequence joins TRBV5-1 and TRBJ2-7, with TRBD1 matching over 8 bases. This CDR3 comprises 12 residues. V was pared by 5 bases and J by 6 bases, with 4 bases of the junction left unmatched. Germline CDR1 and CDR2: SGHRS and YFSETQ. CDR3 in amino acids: CASRGDRREQYF. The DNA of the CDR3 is TGCGCCAGCAGGGGGGACAGGCGCGAGCAGTACTTC. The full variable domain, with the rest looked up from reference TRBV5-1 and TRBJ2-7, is KAGVTQTPRYLIKTRGQQVTLSCSPISGHRSVSWYQQTPGQGLQFLFEYFSETQRNKGNFPGRFSGRQFSNSRSEMNVSTLELGDSALYLCASRGDRREQYFGPGTRLTVT.

Written as DNA, the CDR3 is TGTGCCAGTGGACGGACAGGGGACACTGAAGCTTTCTTT. Translated: CASGRTGDTEAFF. The J gene is TRBJ1-1, the V gene TRBV19, with 9 bases matching TRBD1. The CDR3 is made up of 13 amino acids. Germline assignment: CDR1 LNHDA and CDR2 SQIVND (reference sequence). The V segment lost 8 bases and the J segment 3 bases; nucleotides outside the gene matches: 4.

DNA for the CDR3: TGTGCCAGCAGAACAGGAATTGAGACCCAGTACTTC. Protein: CASRTGIETQYF. The chain recombines TRBV6-5 with TRBJ2-5; D might be TRBD1 (5 bases). The germline V gene encodes CDR1 MNHEY and CDR2 SVGAGI. V gave up 6 bases and J gave up 5 bases, with 10 bases separating them. The CDR3 consists of 12 residues.

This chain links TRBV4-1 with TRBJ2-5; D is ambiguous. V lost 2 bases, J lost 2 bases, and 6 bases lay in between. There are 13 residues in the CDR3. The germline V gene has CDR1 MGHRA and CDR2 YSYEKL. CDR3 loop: CASSQRNQETQYF. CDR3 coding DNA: TGCGCCAGCAGCCAACGGAATCAAGAGACCCAGTACTTC.

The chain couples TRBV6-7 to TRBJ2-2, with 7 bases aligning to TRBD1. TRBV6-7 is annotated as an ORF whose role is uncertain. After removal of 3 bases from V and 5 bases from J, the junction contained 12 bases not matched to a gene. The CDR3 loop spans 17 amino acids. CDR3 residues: CASSYPDRLAVTGELFF. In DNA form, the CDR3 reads TGTGCCAGCAGTTATCCGGACAGGTTGGCGGTAACCGGGGAGCTGTTTTTT.

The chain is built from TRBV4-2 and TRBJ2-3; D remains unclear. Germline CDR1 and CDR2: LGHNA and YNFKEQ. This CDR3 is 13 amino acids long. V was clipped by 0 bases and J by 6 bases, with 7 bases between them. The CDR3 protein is CASSQEVGDTQYF. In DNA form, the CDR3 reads TGTGCCAGCAGCCAAGAGGTAGGGGATACGCAGTATTTT.